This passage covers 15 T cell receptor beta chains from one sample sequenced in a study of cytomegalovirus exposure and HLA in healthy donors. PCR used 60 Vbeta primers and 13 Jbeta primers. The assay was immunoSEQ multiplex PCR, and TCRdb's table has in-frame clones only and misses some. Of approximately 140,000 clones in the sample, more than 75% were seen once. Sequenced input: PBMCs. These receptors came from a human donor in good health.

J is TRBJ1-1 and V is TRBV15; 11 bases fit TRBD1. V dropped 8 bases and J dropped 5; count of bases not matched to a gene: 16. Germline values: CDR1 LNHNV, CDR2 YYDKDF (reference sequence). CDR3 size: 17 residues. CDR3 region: CATVEPGQGGIITEAFF. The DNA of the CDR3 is TGTGCCACCGTAGAACCGGGACAGGGGGGCATTATTACTGAAGCTTTCTTT.

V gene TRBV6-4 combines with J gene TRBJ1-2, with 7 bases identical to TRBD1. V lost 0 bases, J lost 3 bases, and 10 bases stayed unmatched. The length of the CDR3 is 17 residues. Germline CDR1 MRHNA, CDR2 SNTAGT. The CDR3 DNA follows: TGTGCCAGCAGTGACTCGATTCGATTTAGGGGGCACTATGGCTACACCTTC. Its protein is CASSDSIRFRGHYGYTF.

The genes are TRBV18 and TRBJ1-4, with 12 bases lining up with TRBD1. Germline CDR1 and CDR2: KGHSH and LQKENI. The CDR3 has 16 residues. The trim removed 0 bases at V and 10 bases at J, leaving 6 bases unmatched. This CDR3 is CASSPPSGTGGLKLFF. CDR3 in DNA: TGTGCCAGCTCACCACCGTCTGGGACAGGGGGCCTAAAACTGTTTTTT. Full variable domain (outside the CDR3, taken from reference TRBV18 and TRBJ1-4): NAGVMQNPRHLVRRRGQEARLRCSPMKGHSHVYWYRQLPEEGLKFMVYLQKENIIDESGMPKERFSAEFPKEGPSILRIQQVVRGDSAAYFCASSPPSGTGGLKLFFGSGTQLSVL.

CDR3 amino acids: CASSQDLLRAPGELFF. The CDR3 DNA follows: TGCGCCAGCAGCCAAGATCTTCTGAGGGCCCCCGGGGAGCTGTTTTTT. The V and J genes are TRBV4-3 and TRBJ2-2, with D perhaps TRBD2 (5 bases). This CDR3 region has 16 residues. Germline V gene lookup returns CDR1 LGHNA and CDR2 YSLEER. Trimming removed 0 bases at V and 6 bases at J, with 14 bases between.

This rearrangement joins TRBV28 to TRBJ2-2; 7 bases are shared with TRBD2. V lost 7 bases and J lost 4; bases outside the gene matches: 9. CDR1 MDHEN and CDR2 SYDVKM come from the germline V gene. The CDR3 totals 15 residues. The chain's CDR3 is CASTLASGFTGELFF. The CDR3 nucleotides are TGTGCCAGCACTTTGGCTAGCGGATTCACCGGGGAGCTGTTTTTT.

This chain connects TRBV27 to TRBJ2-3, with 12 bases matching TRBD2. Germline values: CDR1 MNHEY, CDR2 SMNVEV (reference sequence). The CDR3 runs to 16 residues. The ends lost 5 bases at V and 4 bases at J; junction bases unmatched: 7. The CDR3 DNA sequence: TGTGCCAGCAGTGAATACCTAGCGGGGGGGCCAGATACGCAGTATTTT. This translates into CASSEYLAGGPDTQYF.

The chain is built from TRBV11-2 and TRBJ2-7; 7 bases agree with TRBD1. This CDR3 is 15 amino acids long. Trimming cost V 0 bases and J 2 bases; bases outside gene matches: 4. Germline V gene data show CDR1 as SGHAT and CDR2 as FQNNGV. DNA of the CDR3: TGTGCCAGCAGCTTAGACCGGGACAGACCCTACGAGCAGTACTTC. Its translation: CASSLDRDRPYEQYF.

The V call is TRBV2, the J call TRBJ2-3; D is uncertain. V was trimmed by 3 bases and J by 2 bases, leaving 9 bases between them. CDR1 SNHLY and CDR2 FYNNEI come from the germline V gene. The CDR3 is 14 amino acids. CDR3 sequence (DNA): TGTGCCAGCAGTGAGGGCTCCTACACAGATACGCAGTATTTT. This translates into CASSEGSYTDTQYF.

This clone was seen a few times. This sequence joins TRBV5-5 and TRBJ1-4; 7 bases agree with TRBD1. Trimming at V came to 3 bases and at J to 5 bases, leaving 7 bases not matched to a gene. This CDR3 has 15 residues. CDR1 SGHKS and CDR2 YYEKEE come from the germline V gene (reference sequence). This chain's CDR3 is CASSYRQGPNEKLFF. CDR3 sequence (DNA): TGTGCCAGCAGCTATAGACAGGGTCCGAATGAAAAACTGTTTTTT.

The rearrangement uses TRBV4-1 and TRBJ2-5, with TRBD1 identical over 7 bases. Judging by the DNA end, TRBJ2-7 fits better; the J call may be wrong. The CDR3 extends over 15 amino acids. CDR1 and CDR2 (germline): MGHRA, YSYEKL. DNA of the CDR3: TGCGCCAGCAGCCATGACTGGACAGGCCTCTACGAGCAGTACTTC. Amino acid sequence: CASSHDWTGLYEQYF.

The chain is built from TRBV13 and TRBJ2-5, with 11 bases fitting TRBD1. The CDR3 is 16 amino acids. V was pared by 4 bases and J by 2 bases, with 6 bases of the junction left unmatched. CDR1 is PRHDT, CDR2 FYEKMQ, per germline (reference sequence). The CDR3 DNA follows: TGTGCCAGCAGCTCCCGAGGGACAGGGGGACAAGAGACCCAGTACTTC. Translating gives CASSSRGTGGQETQYF.

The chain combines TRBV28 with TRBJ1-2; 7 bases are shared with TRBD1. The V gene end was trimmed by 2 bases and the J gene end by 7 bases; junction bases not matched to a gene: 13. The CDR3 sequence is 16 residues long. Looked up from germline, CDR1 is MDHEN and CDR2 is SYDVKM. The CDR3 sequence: CASSLRGTAGVSGYTF. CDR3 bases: TGTGCCAGCAGTTTAAGGGGGACAGCAGGAGTCAGTGGCTACACCTTC.

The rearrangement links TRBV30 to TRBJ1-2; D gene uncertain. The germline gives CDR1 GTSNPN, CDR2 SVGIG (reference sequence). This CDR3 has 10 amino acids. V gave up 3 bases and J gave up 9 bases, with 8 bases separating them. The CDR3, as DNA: TGTGCCTGGAGGCGGGTGAGCTACACCTTC. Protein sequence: CAWRRVSYTF.

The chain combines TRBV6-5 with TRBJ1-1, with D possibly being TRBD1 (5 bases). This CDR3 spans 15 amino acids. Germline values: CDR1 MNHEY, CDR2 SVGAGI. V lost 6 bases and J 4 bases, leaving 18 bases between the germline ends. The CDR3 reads CASSQGAGGGTEAFF. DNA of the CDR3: TGTGCCAGCAGCCAAGGTGCAGGCGGGGGCACTGAAGCTTTCTTT.

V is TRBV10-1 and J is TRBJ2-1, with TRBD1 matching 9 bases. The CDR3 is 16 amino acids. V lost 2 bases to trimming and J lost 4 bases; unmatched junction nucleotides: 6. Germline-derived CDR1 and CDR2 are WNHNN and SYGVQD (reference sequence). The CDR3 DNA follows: TGCGCCAGCAGTGAGACTCGGGGACAGGGATACAATGAGCAGTTCTTC. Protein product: CASSETRGQGYNEQFF.